The rows below give T cell receptor beta chains drawn from one sample of a study of sequential checkpoint blockade in melanoma. Profiling relied on immunoSEQ multiplex PCR, and the TCRdb table lists in-frame clones only, not all of them. Here the sample spans approximately 22,000 clones, around 70% being singletons. Source: CD8+ T cells sorted from blood (inferred from file names), taken from a patient given nivolumab and ipilimumab in sequence. Receptors originate from a human donor with melanoma. The CDR3 runs from the conserved cysteine through the conserved F or W. D genes are given only for firm matches. Some rows have no size entry. The others give once, few or many, or a class for an expanded clone.

>TRBV2|TRBJ2-7|medium-sized|.
TGTGCCAGCAGTGATCCGCGTGACTGGACCTACGAGCAGTACTTC
CASSDPRDWTYEQYF
>TRBV10-3|TRBJ2-1|.|TRBD2
TGTGCCATCAGTGAAGCGGGGGTCTTATACAATGAGCAGTTCTTC
CAISEAGVLYNEQFF
>TRBV6-4|TRBJ1-5|.|.
TGTGCCAGCAGTGGAATAGCGGGGGGCAATCAGCCCCAGCATTTT
CASSGIAGGNQPQHF
>TRBV7-2|TRBJ2-7|.|.
TGTGCCAGCAGCTTAGATCAGTCCGACTCCTACGAGCAGTACTTC
CASSLDQSDSYEQYF
>TRBV29-1|TRBJ1-4|.|.
TGCAGCGCCTTACGGGGGACTAATGAAAAACTGTTTTTT
CSALRGTNEKLFF
>TRBV4-1|TRBJ2-1|.|.
TGCGCCAGCAGCCAAGGGGCTTTGTTTCAAAATGAGCAGTTCTTC
CASSQGALFQNEQFF
>TRBV28|TRBJ2-1|.|.
TGTGCCAGCAGCGGAGCGGGCCGGCCGGATGAGCAGTTCTTC
CASSGAGRPDEQFF
>TRBV6-5|TRBJ1-6|.|TRBD1
TGTGCCAGCACGGGACAGGGGAATTCACCCCTCCACTTT
CASTGQGNSPLHF
>TRBV5-4|TRBJ1-1|.|.
TGTGCCAGCACCTTCGGTAGGGGATGGGACACTGAAGCTTTCTTT
CASTFGRGWDTEAFF
>TRBV29-1|TRBJ2-5|few|.
TGCAGCGTTGGAGGCGGGTGGGAGACCCAGTACTTC
CSVGGGWETQYF
>TRBV9|TRBJ2-2|.|.
TGTGCCAGCAGCGTTACCAGGTCGAACACCGGGGAGCTGTTTTTT
CASSVTRSNTGELFF
>TRBV2|TRBJ1-2|.|.
TGTGCCAGCAGTGAAGCCCAAGGGCAGGGTTATAACTATGGCTACACCTTC
CASSEAQGQGYNYGYTF
>TRBV15|TRBJ2-4|.|TRBD1
TGTGCCACCAGCAGAGATTTGGGGACAGGTCCCGAAAACATTCAGTACTTC
CATSRDLGTGPENIQYF
>TRBV19|TRBJ1-4|.|.
TGTGCCAGTAGTTCAGGGTTCAGGATTGACGGGACTAATGAAAAACTGTTTTTT
CASSSGFRIDGTNEKLFF
>TRBV9|TRBJ1-3|.|TRBD1
TGTGCCAGCAGCGTAGCCGGACAGGGGTCTGGAAACACCATATATTTT
CASSVAGQGSGNTIYF
>TRBV19|TRBJ1-1|.|.
TGTGCCAGTAGTAGGGGGCATACTGAAGCTTTCTTT
CASSRGHTEAFF
>TRBV9|TRBJ2-1|few|.
TGTGCCAGCAGCGGCCGCGGGTCCCGGTACAATGAGCAGTTCTTC
CASSGRGSRYNEQFF
>TRBV7-2|TRBJ1-5|few|.
TGTGCCAGCAGCTTCCACGCGTACAGCCACCATAGCAATCAGCCCCAGCATTTT
CASSFHAYSHHSNQPQHF
>TRBV2|TRBJ1-6|few|.
TGTGCCAGCAGTGAAGCCCACCTATCGGGGAATTCACCCCTCCACTTT
CASSEAHLSGNSPLHF
>TRBV6-5|TRBJ1-2|.|.
TGTGCCAGCAGACCGGGCGCAGGGATGAACACCTTC
CASRPGAGMNTF
>TRBV28|TRBJ1-4|.|.
TGTGCCAGCAGCAACCCACCACAGGTGCTCAATGAAAAACTGTTTTTT
CASSNPPQVLNEKLFF
>TRBV10-2|TRBJ2-6|.|.
TGCGCCAGCAGTGAGGGGCAGGGTGGGCTCGGGGCCAACGTCCTGACTTTC
CASSEGQGGLGANVLTF
>TRBV7-8|TRBJ2-2|.|.
TGTGCCAGCAGCTTAACAACCGGGGAGCTGTTTTTT
CASSLTTGELFF
>TRBV5-4|TRBJ1-4|.|TRBD1
TGTGCCAGCAGCTCCTCCGGGACAGGGTTTGAAAAACTGTTTTTT
CASSSSGTGFEKLFF
>TRBV29-1|TRBJ1-1|once|.
TGCAGCGTTGATTCTGGCCCTCTGAACACTGAAGCTTTCTTT
CSVDSGPLNTEAFF
>TRBV4-2|TRBJ1-2|.|.
TGTGCCAGCAGCCAAGACCCCCCCCCGGCCCTAGCTAACTATGGCTACACCTTC
CASSQDPPPALANYGYTF
>TRBV6-1|TRBJ1-4|.|TRBD1
TGTGCCAGCAGCCGCGACAGGGCCTTGGGAAAACTGTTTTTT
CASSRDRALGKLFF
>TRBV6-1|TRBJ2-6|.|.
TGTGCCAGCAGTGGGACTAACTCTGGGGCCAACGTCCTGACTTTC
CASSGTNSGANVLTF
>TRBV6-6|TRBJ2-4|.|.
TGTGCCACTCTTAACAGCCGGGGGAACATTCAGTACTTC
CATLNSRGNIQYF
>TRBV4-3|TRBJ2-7|.|TRBD2
TGCGCCAGCAGCCAAGGACTAGCGGGCGCCTACGAGCAGTACTTC
CASSQGLAGAYEQYF
>TRBV7-9|TRBJ1-1|once|.
TGTGCCAGCAGCTTAATGGAGGGGAACACTGAAGCTTTCTTT
CASSLMEGNTEAFF
>TRBV6-6|TRBJ1-2|.|.
TGTGCCAGCAGACACTCAGGGTATGGCTACACCTTC
CASRHSGYGYTF
>TRBV4-3|TRBJ2-1|.|TRBD2
TGCGCCAGCAGCCAAGAAGGGCTAGCGGGGTGGGATGAGCAGTTCTTC
CASSQEGLAGWDEQFF
>TRBV2|TRBJ1-5|once|.
TGTGCCAGCAGGCCCTTACCACGCGGGGGCACGGATCAGCCCCAGCATTTT
CASRPLPRGGTDQPQHF
>TRBV7-8|TRBJ2-1|few|.
TGTGCCAGCAGCCCGGGGGGCCATGAGCAGTTCTTC
CASSPGGHEQFF
>TRBV7-6|TRBJ2-3|.|.
TGTGCCAGCAGCTTATGGGGGGGCACAGATACGCAGTATTTT
CASSLWGGTDTQYF
>TRBV4-3|TRBJ1-4|medium-sized|.
TGCGCCAGCAGCCCCGACGGGAGGGGTAATGAAAAACTGTTTTTT
CASSPDGRGNEKLFF
>TRBV7-8|TRBJ2-1|.|.
TGTGCCAGCAGCCCCGACACACTTTACAATGAGCAGTTCTTC
CASSPDTLYNEQFF
>TRBV9|TRBJ2-6|.|.
TGTGCCAGCAGCGTGAGGAGGGGGGAGGGCCTTATCTCTGGGGCCAACGTCCTGACTTTC
CASSVRRGEGLISGANVLTF
>TRBV4-2|TRBJ1-2|.|TRBD1
TGTGCCAGCAGCCAAGAGCGACAGGGGAACTATGGCTACACCTTC
CASSQERQGNYGYTF